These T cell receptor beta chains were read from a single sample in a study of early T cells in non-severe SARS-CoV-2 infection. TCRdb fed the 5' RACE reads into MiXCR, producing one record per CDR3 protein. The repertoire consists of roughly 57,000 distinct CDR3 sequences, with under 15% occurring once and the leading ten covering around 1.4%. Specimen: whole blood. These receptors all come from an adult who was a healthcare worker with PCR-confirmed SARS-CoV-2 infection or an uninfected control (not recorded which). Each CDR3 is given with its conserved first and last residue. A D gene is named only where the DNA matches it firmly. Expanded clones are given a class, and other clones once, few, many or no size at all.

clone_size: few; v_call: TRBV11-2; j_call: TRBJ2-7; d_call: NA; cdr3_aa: CASSPPTSREQYF; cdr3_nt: TGTGCCAGCAGCCCCCCGACCTCGCGGGAGCAGTACTTC
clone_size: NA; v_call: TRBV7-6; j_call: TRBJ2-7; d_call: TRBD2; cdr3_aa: CASSLISGSGSSYEQYF; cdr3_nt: TGTGCCAGCAGCTTAATCAGTGGGAGCGGGAGCTCCTACGAGCAGTACTTC
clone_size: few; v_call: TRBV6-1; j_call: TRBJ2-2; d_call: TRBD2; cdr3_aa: CASSGAGLEAGELFF; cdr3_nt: TGTGCCAGCAGTGGAGCGGGACTAGAAGCCGGGGAGCTGTTTTTT
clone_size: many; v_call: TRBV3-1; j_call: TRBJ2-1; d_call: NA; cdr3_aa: CASSQVVRGGEQFF; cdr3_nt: TGTGCCAGCAGCCAAGTGGTCCGGGGCGGTGAGCAGTTCTTC
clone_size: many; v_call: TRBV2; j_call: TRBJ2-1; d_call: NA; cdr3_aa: CASSTFRGEEFF; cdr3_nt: TGTGCCAGCAGTACTTTCAGGGGGGAGGAGTTCTTC
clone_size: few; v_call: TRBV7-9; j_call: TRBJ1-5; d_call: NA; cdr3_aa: CASSLDGLEEPQHF; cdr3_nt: TGTGCCAGCAGCTTAGACGGGCTTGAGGAGCCCCAGCATTTT
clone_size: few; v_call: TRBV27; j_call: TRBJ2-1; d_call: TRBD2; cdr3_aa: CASSLRRVAGGDVSYNEQFF; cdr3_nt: TGTGCCAGCAGTTTGCGGCGCGTAGCGGGGGGCGACGTGTCCTACAATGAGCAGTTCTTC
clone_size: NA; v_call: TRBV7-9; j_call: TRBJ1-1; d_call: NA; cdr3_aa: CASSFRAEAFF; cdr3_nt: TGTGCCAGCAGCTTCAGGGCTGAAGCTTTCTTT
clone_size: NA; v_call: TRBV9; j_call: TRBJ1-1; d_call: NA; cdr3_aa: CASSVGGDTEAFF; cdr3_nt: TGTGCCAGCAGCGTAGGAGGGGACACTGAAGCTTTCTTT
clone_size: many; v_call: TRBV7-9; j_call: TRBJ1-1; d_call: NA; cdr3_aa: CASSLGLGEGTEAFF; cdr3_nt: TGTGCCAGCAGCTTAGGCCTAGGGGAGGGCACTGAAGCTTTCTTT
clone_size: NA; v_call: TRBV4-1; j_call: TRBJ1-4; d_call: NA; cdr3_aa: CASSQAARSSEKLFF; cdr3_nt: TGCGCCAGCAGCCAAGCGGCCCGAAGTTCGGAAAAACTGTTTTTT
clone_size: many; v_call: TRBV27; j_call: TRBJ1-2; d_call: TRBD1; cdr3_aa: CASRTFRDRGRGYTF; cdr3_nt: TGTGCCAGCAGGACCTTCCGGGACAGGGGGCGGGGCTACACCTTC
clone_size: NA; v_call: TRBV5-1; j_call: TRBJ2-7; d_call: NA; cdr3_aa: CASKRDFTSYEQYF; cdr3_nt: TGCGCCAGCAAAAGGGACTTTACCTCCTACGAGCAGTACTTC
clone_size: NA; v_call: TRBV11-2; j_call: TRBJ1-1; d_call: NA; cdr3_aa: CASSNLRNTEAFF; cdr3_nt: TGTGCCAGCAGCAACCTCAGGAACACTGAAGCTTTCTTT
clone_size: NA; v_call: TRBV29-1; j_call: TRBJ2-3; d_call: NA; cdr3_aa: CSARGHTDTQYF; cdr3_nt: TGCAGCGCTAGGGGACACACAGATACGCAGTATTTT
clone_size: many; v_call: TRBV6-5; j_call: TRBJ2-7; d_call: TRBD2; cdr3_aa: CASSYSGENHRYEQYF; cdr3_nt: TGTGCCAGCAGCTATAGCGGGGAAAACCACCGTTACGAGCAGTACTTC
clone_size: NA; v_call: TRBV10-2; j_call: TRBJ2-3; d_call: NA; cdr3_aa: CASSESKLSGSTDTQYF; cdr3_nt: TGCGCCAGCAGTGAGTCGAAACTAAGCGGGAGCACAGATACGCAGTATTTT
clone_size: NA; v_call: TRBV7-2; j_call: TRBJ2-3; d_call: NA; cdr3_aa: CASSTEMSPILGTQYF; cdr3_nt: TGTGCCAGCAGTACGGAAATGAGCCCGATCCTCGGGACGCAGTATTTT
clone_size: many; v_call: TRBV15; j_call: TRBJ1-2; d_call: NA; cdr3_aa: CATSRDSDSNYGYTF; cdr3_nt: TGTGCCACCAGCAGAGATTCGGACAGTAACTATGGCTACACCTTC
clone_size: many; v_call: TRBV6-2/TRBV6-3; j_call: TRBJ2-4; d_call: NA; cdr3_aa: CASSYGAIQGIAKNIQYF; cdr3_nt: TGTGCCAGCAGTTATGGGGCAATACAGGGAATAGCCAAAAACATTCAGTACTTC
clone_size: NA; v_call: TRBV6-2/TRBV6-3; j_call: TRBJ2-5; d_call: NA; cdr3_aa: CASSYGTSTETQYF; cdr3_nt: TGTGCCAGCAGTTACGGGACTTCCACAGAGACCCAGTACTTC
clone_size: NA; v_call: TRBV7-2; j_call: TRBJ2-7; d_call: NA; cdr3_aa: CASSSATGSYEQYF; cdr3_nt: TGTGCCAGCAGCTCCGCGACAGGTTCCTACGAGCAGTACTTC
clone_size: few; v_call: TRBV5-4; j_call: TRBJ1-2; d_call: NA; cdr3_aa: CASSRSVAEYGYTF; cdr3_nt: TGTGCCAGCAGCCGGAGCGTTGCAGAGTATGGCTACACCTTC
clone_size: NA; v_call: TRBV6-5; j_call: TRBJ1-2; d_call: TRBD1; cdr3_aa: CASSRQQGNYGYTF; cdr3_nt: TGTGCCAGCAGTCGACAACAGGGGAACTATGGCTACACCTTC
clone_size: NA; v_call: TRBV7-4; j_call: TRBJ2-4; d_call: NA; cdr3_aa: CASSPDTLAKNIQYF; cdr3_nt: TGTGCCAGCAGCCCGGACACCCTAGCCAAAAACATTCAGTACTTC
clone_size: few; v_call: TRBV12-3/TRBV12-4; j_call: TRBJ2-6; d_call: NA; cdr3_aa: CASSPARVSTSGANVLTF; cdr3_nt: TGTGCCAGCAGTCCCGCCCGGGTCTCTACCTCTGGGGCCAACGTCCTGACTTTC
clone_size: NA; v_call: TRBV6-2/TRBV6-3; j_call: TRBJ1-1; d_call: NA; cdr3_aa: CASSYVGAEAFF; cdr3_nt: TGTGCCAGCAGTTACGTGGGGGCTGAAGCTTTCTTT
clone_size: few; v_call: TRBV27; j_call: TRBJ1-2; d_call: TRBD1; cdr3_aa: CASSLTGARHGYTF; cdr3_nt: TGTGCCAGCAGCCTAACAGGGGCCCGCCATGGCTACACCTTC
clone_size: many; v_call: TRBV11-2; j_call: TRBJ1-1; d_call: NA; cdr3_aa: CASSSTTVNTEAFF; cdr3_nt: TGTGCCAGCAGTTCGACCACAGTGAACACTGAAGCTTTCTTT
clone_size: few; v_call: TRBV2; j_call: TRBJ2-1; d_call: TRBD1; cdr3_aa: CASRDSGNEQFF; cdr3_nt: TGTGCCAGCCGGGACAGTGGAAATGAGCAGTTCTTC
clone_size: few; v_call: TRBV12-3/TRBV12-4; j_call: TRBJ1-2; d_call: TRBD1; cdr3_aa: CASSLTGVGYTF; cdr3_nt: TGTGCCAGCAGTTTGACAGGGGTTGGCTACACCTTC
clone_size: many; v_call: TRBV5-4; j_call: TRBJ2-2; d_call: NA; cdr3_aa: CASSPGGWNTGELFF; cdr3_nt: TGTGCCAGCAGCCCCGGGGGCTGGAACACCGGGGAGCTGTTTTTT
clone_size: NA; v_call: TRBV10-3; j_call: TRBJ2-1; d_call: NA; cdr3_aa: CAISEGGQLTYNEQFF; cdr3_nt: TGTGCCATCAGTGAAGGTGGGCAGCTAACCTACAATGAGCAGTTCTTC
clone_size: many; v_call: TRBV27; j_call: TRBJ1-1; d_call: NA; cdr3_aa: CASSFDIEAEAFF; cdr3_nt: TGTGCCAGCAGTTTTGACATAGAGGCTGAAGCTTTCTTT
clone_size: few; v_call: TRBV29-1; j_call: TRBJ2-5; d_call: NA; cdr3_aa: CSVRPRRETQYF; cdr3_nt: TGCAGCGTTCGCCCTAGGCGGGAGACCCAGTACTTC
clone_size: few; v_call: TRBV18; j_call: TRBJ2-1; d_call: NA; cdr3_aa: CASSPFRDEQFF; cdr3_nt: TGTGCCAGCTCACCCTTTAGAGATGAGCAGTTCTTC
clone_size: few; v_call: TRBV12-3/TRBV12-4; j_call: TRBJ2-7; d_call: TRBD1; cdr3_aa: CASSHGRSSPGQLYEQYF; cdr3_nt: TGTGCCAGCAGTCACGGCCGGTCATCCCCGGGACAGCTCTACGAGCAGTACTTC
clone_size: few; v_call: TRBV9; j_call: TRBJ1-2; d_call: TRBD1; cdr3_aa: CASSVDQTGANYGYTF; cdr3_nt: TGTGCCAGCAGCGTCGACCAGACAGGGGCTAACTATGGCTACACCTTC
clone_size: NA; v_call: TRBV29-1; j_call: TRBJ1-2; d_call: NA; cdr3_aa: CSSPAGYTF; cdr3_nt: TGCAGCTCCCCCGCGGGCTACACCTTC
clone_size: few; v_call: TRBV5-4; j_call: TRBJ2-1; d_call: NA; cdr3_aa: CASSLVRGAVDNEQFF; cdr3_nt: TGTGCCAGCAGCTTGGTGCGGGGAGCGGTCGACAATGAGCAGTTCTTC
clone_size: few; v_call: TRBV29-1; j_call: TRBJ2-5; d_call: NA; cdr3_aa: CSVEDLTQYF; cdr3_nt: TGCAGCGTTGAGGACCTTACCCAGTACTTC
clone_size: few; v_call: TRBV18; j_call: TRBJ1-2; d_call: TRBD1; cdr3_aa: CASSGAQGSGYGYTF; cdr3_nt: TGTGCCAGCTCAGGGGCACAGGGGAGCGGCTATGGCTACACCTTC
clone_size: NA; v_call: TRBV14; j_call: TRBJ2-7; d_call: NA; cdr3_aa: CASSQAGSEQYF; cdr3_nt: TGTGCCAGCAGCCAAGCAGGCAGCGAGCAGTACTTC
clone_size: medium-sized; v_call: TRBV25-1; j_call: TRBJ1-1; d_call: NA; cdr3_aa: CASSLIGGTEAFF; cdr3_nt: TGTGCCAGCAGTCTAATAGGCGGCACTGAAGCTTTCTTT
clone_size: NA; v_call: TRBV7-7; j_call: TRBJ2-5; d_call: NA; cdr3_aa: CASSLGSGLETQYF; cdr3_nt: TGTGCTAGCAGCTTAGGTTCGGGGTTGGAGACCCAGTACTTC